A few counts support the clone carrying this T cell receptor (beta chain). The antigen remains undetermined. RNA transcripts yielded amplified TCR beta CDR3 regions. The primer set for the first-round RT-PCR of the TCR CDR3 was HTBI. TCRdb redid the calling of the multiplex PCR reads with MiXCR, one entry per CDR3 protein. The repertoire holds more than 300,000 distinct CDR3 sequences, approximately 15% seen once, with around 10% in the top ten. Between the trimmed V and J ends, which lost 0 bases and 7 bases, there was a span of 5 bases. The length of the CDR3 is 13 residues. Germline V gene sequence: CDR1 SGDLS, CDR2 YYNGEE. No ophthalmopathy progression within 18 months constituted stable Graves' hyperthyroidism. The data are from a study of T cells in Graves' hyperthyroidism and ophthalmopathy. In the study overall: Peripheral blood draws took place at initial diagnosis, ahead of any treatment.

The study, taken as a whole, reports: Also found in blood were most expanded thyroid clonotypes above 0.001. Classification by a 13 V-J model distinguished ophthalmopathy from stable hyperthyroidism.

The sequenced sample consisted of blood. The clonotype comes from an older woman with Graves' hyperthyroidism. The chain combines TRBV9 with TRBJ1-6; D not certain. The chain's CDR3 is CASSVAVNSPLHF. DNA for the CDR3: TGTGCCAGCAGCGTAGCTGTAAATTCACCCCTCCACTTT.